This T cell receptor (beta chain) appears in the sequencing data of a study of shared clonotypes between healthy human individuals. The study, taken as a whole, reports: With several donors compared, around 5% of naive CD4 clonotypes were shared.

The method was immunoSEQ multiplex PCR; TCRdb's version includes in-frame clones alone and lacks a portion of them. The table has roughly 1,100,000 clones, around 74% seen once; the top ten hold 1.4% to 1.5%. The CDR3 runs 15 residues. The V segment lost 4 bases and the J segment 6 bases; nucleotides outside the gene matches: 11. From germline, CDR1 is SGHRS and CDR2 YFSETQ. This clone has only a few counts. Its specificity is not known. Sequencing was performed on memory CD4+ T cells sorted from blood. Documented subset: CD45RA-negative fraction. The V gene is TRBV5-1, the J gene TRBJ2-7; 9 nucleotides line up with TRBD2. The clonotype was recovered from a man aged 18 to 30 in good health. CDR3 nucleotides: TGCGCCAGCAGCATGATAGCGGGAGCGACGGCCGAGCAGTACTTC. This codes for CASSMIAGATAEQYF.